The T cell receptor beta chain under discussion was sequenced for a study of cytomegalovirus exposure and HLA in healthy donors. Study overall: A data release that came early held roughly 80 million unique TCRs from HLA-typed donors. Study-level findings and limits: Relative to equally common others, HLA-associated TCR beta chains showed greater clonal expansion in a later analysis. The study found most TCR sequences rare, yet found some public TCRs in many donors.

The V gene end was trimmed by 4 bases and the J gene end by 3 bases; junction bases not matched to a gene: 9. Germline V CDR1 and CDR2: MRHNA, SNTAGT. The CDR3 spans 16 residues. 13 Jbeta primers and 60 Vbeta primers were used for the PCR. Produced via immunoSEQ multiplex PCR; TCRdb's table is partial and in-frame only. The sample holds approximately 140,000 clones; 76% are singletons and the top ten take approximately 4%. Despite likely unrecorded immune exposures, the donors were nominally healthy at the time of sampling. A word on this clone: What it binds is not known.

Sample: PBMCs. The TCR originated in a man younger than 35 in good health and CMV-seronegative. The genes are TRBV6-4 and TRBJ2-1, with 7 bases identical to TRBD2. The CDR3 DNA reads TGTGCCAGCAGTGGTAAGGGGACTAACAACTACAATGAGCAGTTCTTC. This codes for CASSGKGTNNYNEQFF.